The present T cell receptor beta chain was sequenced within a study of CD8 T cells in ankylosing spondylitis. Findings of the study overall: Those disease-linked clones were CD8+; they were also relatively rare in peripheral blood. Seemingly distinctive of ankylosing spondylitis blood was a TCR beta motif formed by eight highly homologous variants. It was reported that disease-linked clones were significantly enriched in matched ankylosing spondylitis synovial fluid.

With regard to this clonotype: No antigen is known for it.

Quantitative molecular-barcoded 5'-RACE generated the TCR beta libraries. TCRdb called the 5' RACE reads again in MiXCR, with one record for every CDR3 protein. The sample consists of roughly 400,000 distinct CDR3 sequences, around 20% of them appearing once. Trimming took 7 bases from V and 3 from J; bases not matched to a gene: 6. The CDR3 totals 14 residues. The source of this sequence is a male donor with ankylosing spondylitis. The chain uses TRBV12-3 or TRBV12-4 and TRBJ1-5, with 7 bases fitting TRBD1. Sequencing used blood, either unsorted or a sorted T cell fraction (not recorded which). CDR3 loop: CASNLQGYNQPQHF. The CDR3 bases are TGTGCCAGCAATCTACAGGGGTACAATCAGCCCCAGCATTTT.